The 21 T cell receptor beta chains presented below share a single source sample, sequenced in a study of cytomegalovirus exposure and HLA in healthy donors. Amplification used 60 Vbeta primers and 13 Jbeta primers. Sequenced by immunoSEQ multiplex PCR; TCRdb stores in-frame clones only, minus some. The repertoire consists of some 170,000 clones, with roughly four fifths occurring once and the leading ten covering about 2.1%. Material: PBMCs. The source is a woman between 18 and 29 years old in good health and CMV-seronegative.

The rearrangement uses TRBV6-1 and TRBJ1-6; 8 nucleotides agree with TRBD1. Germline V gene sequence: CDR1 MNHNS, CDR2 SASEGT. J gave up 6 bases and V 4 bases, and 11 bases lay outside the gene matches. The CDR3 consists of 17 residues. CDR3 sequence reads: CASSGRQGRDRNSPLHF. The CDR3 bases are TGTGCCAGCAGTGGCCGACAGGGGAGGGATCGTAATTCACCCCTCCACTTT.

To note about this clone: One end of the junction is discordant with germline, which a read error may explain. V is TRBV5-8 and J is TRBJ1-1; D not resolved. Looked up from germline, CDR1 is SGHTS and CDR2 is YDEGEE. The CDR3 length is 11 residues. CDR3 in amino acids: CASSLAGEAFF. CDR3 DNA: TGCGCCAGCAGCTTGGCAGGTGAAGCTTTCTTT. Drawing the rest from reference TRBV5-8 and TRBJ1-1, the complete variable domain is EAGVTQSPTHLIKTRGQQATLRCSPISGHTSVYWYQQALGLGLQFLLWYDEGEERNRGNFPPRFSGRQFPNYSSELNVNALELEDSALYLCASSLAGEAFFGQGTRLTVV.

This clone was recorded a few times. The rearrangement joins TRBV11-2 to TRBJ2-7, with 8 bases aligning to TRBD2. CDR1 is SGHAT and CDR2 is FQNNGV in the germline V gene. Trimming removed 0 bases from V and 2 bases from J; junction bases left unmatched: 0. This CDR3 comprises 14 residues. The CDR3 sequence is CASSLDGRAYEQYF. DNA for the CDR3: TGTGCCAGCAGCTTAGACGGGAGGGCCTACGAGCAGTACTTC.

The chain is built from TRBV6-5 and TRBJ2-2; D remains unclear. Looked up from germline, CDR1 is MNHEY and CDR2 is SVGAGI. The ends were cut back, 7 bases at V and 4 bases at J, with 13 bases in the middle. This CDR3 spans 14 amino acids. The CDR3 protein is CASTYARVTGELFF. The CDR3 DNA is TGTGCCAGCACCTACGCTAGAGTCACCGGGGAGCTGTTTTTT.

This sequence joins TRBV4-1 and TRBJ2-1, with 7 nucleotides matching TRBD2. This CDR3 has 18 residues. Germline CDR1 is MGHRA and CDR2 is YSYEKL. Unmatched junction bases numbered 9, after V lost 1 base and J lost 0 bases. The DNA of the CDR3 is TGCGCCAGCAGCCAAGGGGCGGGAGAAGCGGCCTCCTACAATGAGCAGTTCTTC. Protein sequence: CASSQGAGEAASYNEQFF.

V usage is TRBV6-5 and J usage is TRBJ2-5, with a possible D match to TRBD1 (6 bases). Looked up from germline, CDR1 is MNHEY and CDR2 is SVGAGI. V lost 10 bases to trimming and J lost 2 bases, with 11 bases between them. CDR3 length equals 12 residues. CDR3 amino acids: CATRQVQETQYF. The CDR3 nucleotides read TGTGCCACGAGACAGGTGCAAGAGACCCAGTACTTC.

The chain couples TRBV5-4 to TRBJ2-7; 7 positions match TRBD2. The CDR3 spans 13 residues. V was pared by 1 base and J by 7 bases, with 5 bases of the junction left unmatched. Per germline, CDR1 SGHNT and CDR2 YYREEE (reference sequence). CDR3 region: CASSLWVGGEQYF. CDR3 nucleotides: TGTGCCAGCAGCTTGTGGGTGGGGGGGGAGCAGTACTTC.

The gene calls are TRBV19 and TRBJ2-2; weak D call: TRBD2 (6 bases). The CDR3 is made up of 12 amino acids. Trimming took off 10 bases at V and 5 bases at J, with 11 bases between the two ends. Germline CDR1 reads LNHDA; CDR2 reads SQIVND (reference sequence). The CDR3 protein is CAIRRDTGELFF. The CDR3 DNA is TGTGCCATTCGGAGGGATACCGGGGAGCTGTTTTTT.

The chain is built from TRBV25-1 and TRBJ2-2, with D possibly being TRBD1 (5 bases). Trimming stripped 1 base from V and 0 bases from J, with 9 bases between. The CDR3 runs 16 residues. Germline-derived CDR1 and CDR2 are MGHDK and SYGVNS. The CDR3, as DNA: TGTGCCAGCAGTGAATCTACAGGAGCGAACACCGGGGAGCTGTTTTTT. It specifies CASSESTGANTGELFF.

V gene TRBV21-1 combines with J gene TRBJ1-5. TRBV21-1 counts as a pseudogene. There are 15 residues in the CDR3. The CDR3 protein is CASSKVWRKNQPQHF. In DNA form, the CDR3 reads TGTGCCAGCAGCAAAGTTTGGAGAAAAAATCAGCCCCAGCATTTT.

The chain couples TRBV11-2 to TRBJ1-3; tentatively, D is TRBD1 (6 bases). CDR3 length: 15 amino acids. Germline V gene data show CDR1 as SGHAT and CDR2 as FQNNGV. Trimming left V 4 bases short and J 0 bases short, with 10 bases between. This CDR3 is CASSSGQPSGNTIYF. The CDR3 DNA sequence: TGTGCCAGCAGCTCCGGACAGCCCTCTGGAAACACCATATATTTT.

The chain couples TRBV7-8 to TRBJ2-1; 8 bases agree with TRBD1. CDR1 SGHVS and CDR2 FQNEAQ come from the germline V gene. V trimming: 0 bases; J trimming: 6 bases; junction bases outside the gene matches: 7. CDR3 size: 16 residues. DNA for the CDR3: TGTGCCAGCAGCTTAGCGGGGGGACAGGATTTCAATGAGCAGTTCTTC. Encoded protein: CASSLAGGQDFNEQFF.

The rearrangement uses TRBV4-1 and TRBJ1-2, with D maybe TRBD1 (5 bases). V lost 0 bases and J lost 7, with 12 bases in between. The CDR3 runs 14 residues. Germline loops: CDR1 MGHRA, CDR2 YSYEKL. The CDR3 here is CASSQDDGGLGYTF. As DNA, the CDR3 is TGCGCCAGCAGCCAAGATGACGGGGGTCTTGGCTACACCTTC.

DNA for the CDR3: TGCGCCAGCAGCTTTGGGACAGGGCTCTATGGCTACACCTTC. The encoded protein is CASSFGTGLYGYTF. The genes are TRBV5-1 and TRBJ1-2; 9 bases map to TRBD1. The germline gives CDR1 SGHRS, CDR2 YFSETQ. Losses at the gene ends were 2 bases for V and 4 bases for J; bases not matched to a gene: 3. This CDR3 spans 14 amino acids.

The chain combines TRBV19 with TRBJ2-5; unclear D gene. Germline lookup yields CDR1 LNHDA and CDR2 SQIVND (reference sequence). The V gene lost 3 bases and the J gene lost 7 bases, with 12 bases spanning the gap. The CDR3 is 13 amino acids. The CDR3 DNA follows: TGTGCCAGTAGTATGTCCCTCCTAGTGACCCAGTACTTC. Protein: CASSMSLLVTQYF.

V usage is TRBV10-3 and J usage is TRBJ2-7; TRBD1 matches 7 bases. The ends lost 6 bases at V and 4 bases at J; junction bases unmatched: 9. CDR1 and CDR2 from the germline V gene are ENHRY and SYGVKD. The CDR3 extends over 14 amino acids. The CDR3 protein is CAISARDRPYEQYF. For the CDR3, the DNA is TGTGCCATCAGCGCTAGGGACAGACCTTACGAGCAGTACTTC.

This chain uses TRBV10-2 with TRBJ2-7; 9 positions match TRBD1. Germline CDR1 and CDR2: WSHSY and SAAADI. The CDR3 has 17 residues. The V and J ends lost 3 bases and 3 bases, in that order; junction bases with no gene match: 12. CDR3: CASSDHRGPAGVYEQYF. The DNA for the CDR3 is TGCGCCAGCAGTGATCACAGGGGGCCCGCCGGGGTCTACGAGCAGTACTTC.

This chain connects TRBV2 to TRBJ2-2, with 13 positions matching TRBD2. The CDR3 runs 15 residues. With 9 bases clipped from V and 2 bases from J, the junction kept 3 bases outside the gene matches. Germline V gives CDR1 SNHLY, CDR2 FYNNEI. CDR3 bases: TGTGCCAGAGGGACTAGCGGGATTAACACCGGGGAGCTGTTTTTT. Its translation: CARGTSGINTGELFF.

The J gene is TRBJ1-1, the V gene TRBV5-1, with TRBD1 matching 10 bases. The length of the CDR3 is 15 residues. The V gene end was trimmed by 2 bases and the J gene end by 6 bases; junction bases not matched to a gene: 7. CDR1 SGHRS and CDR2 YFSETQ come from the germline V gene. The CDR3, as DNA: TGCGCCAGCAGCTTTAGGGACAGGGGACTCTCTGAAGCTTTCTTT. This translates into CASSFRDRGLSEAFF.

Written as DNA, the CDR3 is TGTGCCAGCAGCGTAGGTGTCGACATTAGCAATCAGCCCCAGCATTTT. Protein sequence: CASSVGVDISNQPQHF. The chain employs TRBV9 and TRBJ1-5; D call uncertain. Per the germline V gene, CDR1 is SGDLS and CDR2 is YYNGEE. The CDR3 totals 16 residues. Trimming stripped 0 bases from V and 0 bases from J, with 10 bases between.

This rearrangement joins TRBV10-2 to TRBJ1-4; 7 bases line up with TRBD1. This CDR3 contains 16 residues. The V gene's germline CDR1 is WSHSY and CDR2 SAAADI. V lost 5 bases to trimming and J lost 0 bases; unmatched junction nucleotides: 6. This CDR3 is CASSQRQGSTNEKLFF. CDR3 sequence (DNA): TGCGCCAGCAGTCAAAGACAGGGTTCAACTAATGAAAAACTGTTTTTT.